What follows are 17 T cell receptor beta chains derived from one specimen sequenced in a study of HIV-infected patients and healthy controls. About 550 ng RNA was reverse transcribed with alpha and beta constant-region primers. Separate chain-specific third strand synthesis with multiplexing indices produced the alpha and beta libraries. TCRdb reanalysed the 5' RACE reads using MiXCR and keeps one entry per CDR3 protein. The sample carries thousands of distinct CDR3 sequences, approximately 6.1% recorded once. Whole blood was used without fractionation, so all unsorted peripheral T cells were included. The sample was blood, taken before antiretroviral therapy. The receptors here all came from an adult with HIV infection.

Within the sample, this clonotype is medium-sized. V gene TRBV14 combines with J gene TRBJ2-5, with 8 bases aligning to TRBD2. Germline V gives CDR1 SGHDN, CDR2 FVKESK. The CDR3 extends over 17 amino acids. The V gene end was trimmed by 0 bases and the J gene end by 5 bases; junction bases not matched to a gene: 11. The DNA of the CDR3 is TGTGCCAGCAGCCAAGATTTCGGGGCCCGGGGGGGTGAGACCCAGTACTTC. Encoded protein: CASSQDFGARGGETQYF.

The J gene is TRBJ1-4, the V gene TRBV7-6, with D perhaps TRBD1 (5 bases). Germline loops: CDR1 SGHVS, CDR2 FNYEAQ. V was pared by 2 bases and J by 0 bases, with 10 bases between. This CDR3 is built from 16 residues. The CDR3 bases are TGTGCCAGCAGCTTAAGGGACCCCGCAACTAATGAAAAACTGTTTTTT. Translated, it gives CASSLRDPATNEKLFF.

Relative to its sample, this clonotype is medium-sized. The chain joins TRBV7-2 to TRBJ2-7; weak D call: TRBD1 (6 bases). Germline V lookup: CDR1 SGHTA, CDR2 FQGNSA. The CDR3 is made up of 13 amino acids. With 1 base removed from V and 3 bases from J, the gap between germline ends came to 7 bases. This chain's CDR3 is CASSLGTVYEQYF. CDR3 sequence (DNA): TGTGCCAGCAGCTTAGGGACAGTCTACGAGCAGTACTTC.

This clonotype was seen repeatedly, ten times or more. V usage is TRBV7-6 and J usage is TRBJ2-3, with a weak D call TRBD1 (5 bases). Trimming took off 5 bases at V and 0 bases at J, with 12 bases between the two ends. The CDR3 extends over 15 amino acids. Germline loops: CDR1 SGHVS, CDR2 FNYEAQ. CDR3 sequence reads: CASSPTTASTDTQYF. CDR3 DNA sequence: TGTGCCAGCAGCCCAACGACAGCAAGCACAGATACGCAGTATTTT.

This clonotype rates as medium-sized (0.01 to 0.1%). The CDR3 DNA sequence: TGTGCCAGCAGTTTATCGCCCGGTCTCGGGTTAGCGGCGAGCTCCTACAATGAGCAGTTCTTC. As protein: CASSLSPGLGLAASSYNEQFF. The rearrangement uses TRBV27 and TRBJ2-1, with D possibly matching TRBD2 (6 bases). Trimming shortened V by 0 bases and J by 0 bases, and 24 bases separated the two germline ends. The CDR3 is 21 residues long. The germline gives CDR1 MNHEY, CDR2 SMNVEV (reference sequence).

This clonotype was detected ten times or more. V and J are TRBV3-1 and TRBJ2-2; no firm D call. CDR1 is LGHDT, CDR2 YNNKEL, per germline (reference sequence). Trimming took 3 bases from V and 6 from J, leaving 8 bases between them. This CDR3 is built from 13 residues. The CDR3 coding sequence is TGTGCCAGCAGCCAGTGGCCCCCCGGGGAGCTGTTTTTT. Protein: CASSQWPPGELFF.

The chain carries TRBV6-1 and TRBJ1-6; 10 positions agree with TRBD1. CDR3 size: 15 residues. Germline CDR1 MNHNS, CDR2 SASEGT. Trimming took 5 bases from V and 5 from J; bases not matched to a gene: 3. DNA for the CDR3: TGTGCCAGCAGTAACGGACAGGGGGATAATTCACCCCTCCACTTT. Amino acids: CASSNGQGDNSPLHF.

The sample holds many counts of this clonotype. The CDR3 loop is CASSQGGQEAYGYTF. The CDR3 nucleotides are TGCGCCAGCAGCCAAGGGGGACAGGAGGCGTATGGCTACACCTTC. The rearrangement joins TRBV4-1 to TRBJ1-2, with TRBD1 matching over 8 bases. The V gene end was trimmed by 1 base and the J gene end by 5 bases; junction bases not matched to a gene: 6. Germline CDR1 reads MGHRA; CDR2 reads YSYEKL. The length of the CDR3 is 15 residues.

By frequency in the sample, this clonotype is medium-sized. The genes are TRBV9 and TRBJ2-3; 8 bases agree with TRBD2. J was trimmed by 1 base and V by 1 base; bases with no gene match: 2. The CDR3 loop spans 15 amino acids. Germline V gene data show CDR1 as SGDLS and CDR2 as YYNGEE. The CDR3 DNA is TGTGCCAGCAGCGTAAGGCGGGGGGGCACAGATACGCAGTATTTT. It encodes CASSVRRGGTDTQYF.

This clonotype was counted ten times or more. The CDR3 protein is CASSFRELSSYEQYF. The CDR3, as DNA: TGTGCCAGCAGCTTCAGGGAACTAAGCTCCTACGAGCAGTACTTC. The chain couples TRBV12-3 or TRBV12-4 to TRBJ2-7, with D maybe TRBD1 (5 bases). Trimming pared 6 bases from V and 0 bases from J, leaving 15 bases between. The CDR3 spans 15 residues.

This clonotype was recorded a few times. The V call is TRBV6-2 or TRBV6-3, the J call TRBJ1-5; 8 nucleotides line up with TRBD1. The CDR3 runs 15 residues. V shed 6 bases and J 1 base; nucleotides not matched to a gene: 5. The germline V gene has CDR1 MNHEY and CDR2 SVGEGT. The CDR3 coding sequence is TGTGCCAGCAGAACCCGGACAGGGAGCAATCAGCCCCAGCATTTT. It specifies CASRTRTGSNQPQHF.

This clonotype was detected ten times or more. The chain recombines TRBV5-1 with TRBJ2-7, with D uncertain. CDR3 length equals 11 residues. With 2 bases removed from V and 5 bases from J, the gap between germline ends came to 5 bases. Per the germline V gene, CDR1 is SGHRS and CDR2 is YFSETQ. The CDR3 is CASSFGNEQYF. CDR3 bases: TGCGCCAGCAGCTTCGGAAACGAGCAGTACTTC.

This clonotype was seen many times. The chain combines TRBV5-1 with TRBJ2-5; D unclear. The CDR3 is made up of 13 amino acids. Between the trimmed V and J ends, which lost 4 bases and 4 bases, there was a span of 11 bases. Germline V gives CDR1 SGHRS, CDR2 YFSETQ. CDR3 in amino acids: CASSQDLLETQYF. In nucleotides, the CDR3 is TGCGCCAGCAGCCAGGACCTATTAGAGACCCAGTACTTC.

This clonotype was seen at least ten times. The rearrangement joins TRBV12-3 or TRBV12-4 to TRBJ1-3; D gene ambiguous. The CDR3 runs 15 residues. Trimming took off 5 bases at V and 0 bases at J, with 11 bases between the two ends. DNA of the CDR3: TGTGCCAGCAGTGTGCTTCTCCTCTCTGGAAACACCATATATTTT. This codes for CASSVLLLSGNTIYF.

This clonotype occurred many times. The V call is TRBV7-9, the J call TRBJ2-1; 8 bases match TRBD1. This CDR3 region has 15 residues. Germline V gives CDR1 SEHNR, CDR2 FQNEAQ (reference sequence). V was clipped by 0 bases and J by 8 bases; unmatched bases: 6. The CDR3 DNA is TGTGCCAGCAGCTTAGCGGACAGGGCTCGCGATGAGCAGTTCTTC. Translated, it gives CASSLADRARDEQFF.

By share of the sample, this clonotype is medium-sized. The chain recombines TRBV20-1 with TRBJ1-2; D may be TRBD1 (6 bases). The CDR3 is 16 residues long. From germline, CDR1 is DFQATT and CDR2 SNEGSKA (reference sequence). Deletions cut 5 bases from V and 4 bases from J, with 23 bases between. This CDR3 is CSADPPNREESYGYTF. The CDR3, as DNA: TGCAGTGCTGACCCCCCCAACAGGGAGGAGAGCTATGGCTACACCTTC.

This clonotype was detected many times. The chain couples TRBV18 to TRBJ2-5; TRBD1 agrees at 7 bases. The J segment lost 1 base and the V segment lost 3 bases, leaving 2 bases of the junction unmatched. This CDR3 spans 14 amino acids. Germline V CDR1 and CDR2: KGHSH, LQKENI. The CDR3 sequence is CASSPGTVQETQYF. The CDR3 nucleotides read TGTGCCAGCTCACCCGGGACAGTCCAAGAGACCCAGTACTTC.